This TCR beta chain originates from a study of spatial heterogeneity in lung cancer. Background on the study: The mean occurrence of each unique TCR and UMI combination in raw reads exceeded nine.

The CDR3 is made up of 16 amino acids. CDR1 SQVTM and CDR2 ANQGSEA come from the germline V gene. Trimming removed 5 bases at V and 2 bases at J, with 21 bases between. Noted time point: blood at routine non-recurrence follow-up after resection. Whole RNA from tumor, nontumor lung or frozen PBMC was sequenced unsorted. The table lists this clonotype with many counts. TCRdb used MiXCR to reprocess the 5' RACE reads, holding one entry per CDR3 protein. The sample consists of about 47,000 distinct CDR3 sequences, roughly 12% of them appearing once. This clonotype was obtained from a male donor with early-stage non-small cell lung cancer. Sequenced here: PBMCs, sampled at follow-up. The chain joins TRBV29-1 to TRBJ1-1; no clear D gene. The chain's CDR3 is CSVYSPPRTANTEAFF. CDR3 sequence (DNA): TGCAGCGTTTATTCGCCGCCGCGGACGGCTAACACTGAAGCTTTCTTT.